These T cell receptor beta chains were read from a single sample in a study of shared clonotypes between healthy human individuals. Sequenced by immunoSEQ multiplex PCR; TCRdb stores in-frame clones only, minus some. The sample has around 2.1 million clones; roughly 91% are singletons. Sequenced sample: naive CD8+ T cells from PBMCs. These receptors all stem from a man aged 18 to 29 in good health. Some clones in this sample may be carry-over from other donors' samples. Each CDR3 is given with its conserved first and last residue. D genes are given only for firm matches. The size field is filled for only some rows; it gives once, few, many or a size class.

>TRBD1|TRBJ1-2|TRBV5-6|.
CASSLGETGWDGYTF
TGTGCCAGCAGCTTGGGAGAGACAGGGTGGGATGGCTACACCTTC
>TRBD2|TRBJ2-2|TRBV27|once
CASSSLTSGAENTGELFF
TGTGCCAGCAGTTCTTTGACTAGCGGGGCCGAAAACACCGGGGAGCTGTTTTTT
>TRBD2|TRBJ2-5|TRBV6-5|.
CASSYGGVEETQYF
TGTGCCAGCAGTTACGGGGGGGTTGAAGAGACCCAGTACTTC
>TRBD2|TRBJ2-7|TRBV14|once
CASSQRWDYYEQYF
TGTGCCAGCAGCCAACGGTGGGACTACTACGAGCAGTACTTC
>.|TRBJ2-7|TRBV4-1|once
CASSHRFGQNYEQYF
TGCGCCAGCAGCCACCGGTTTGGACAAAACTACGAGCAGTACTTC
>.|TRBJ2-7|TRBV28|.
CASSFPGRSSYEQYF
TGTGCCAGCAGTTTTCCGGGACGGAGCTCCTACGAGCAGTACTTC
>TRBD2|TRBJ2-7|TRBV5-1|once
CASTQLGGSSYEQYF
TGCGCCAGCACCCAGCTGGGGGGGTCCTCCTACGAGCAGTACTTC
>TRBD2|TRBJ2-1|TRBV11-2|.
CASSLEGTSVYNEQFF
TGTGCCAGCAGCTTAGAGGGGACTAGCGTCTACAATGAGCAGTTCTTC
>.|TRBJ1-1|TRBV11-2|.
CASSSHTEAFF
TGTGCCAGCAGCTCTCACACTGAAGCTTTCTTT
>TRBD1|TRBJ1-2|TRBV7-2|.
CASSFHARTGGDYGYTF
TGTGCCAGCAGCTTTCACGCTAGGACAGGGGGGGACTATGGCTACACCTTC
>.|TRBJ2-5|TRBV11-3|.
CASSLYGETQYF
TGTGCCAGCAGCTTATATGGGGAGACCCAGTACTTC
>.|TRBJ2-4|TRBV6-1|.
CASSESGFRNIQYF
TGTGCCAGCAGTGAATCCGGGTTTCGGAACATTCAGTACTTC
>TRBD1|TRBJ2-1|TRBV15|.
CATSRSGQDSYNEQFF
TGTGCCACCAGCAGAAGCGGACAGGACTCCTACAATGAGCAGTTCTTC
>.|TRBJ2-7|TRBV6-1|.
CASSEAGGSLAYEQYF
TGTGCCAGCAGTGAAGCGGGGGGTAGTTTGGCCTACGAGCAGTACTTC
>.|TRBJ2-1|TRBV28|.
CASRPAGEDNEQFF
TGTGCCAGCAGACCGGCAGGGGAGGACAATGAGCAGTTCTTC
>.|TRBJ2-7|TRBV27|.
CASTTGPLYEQYF
TGTGCCAGCACCACCGGTCCCCTCTACGAGCAGTACTTC
>.|TRBJ2-7|TRBV27|.
CASSLARGDMDQYF
TGTGCCAGCAGTTTGGCTCGAGGGGACATGGACCAGTACTTC
>.|TRBJ2-7|TRBV6-1|.
CASSDWGRGEQYF
TGTGCCAGCAGTGACTGGGGCAGGGGCGAGCAGTACTTC
>TRBD1|TRBJ2-3|TRBV19|.
CASTPGQGAADTQYF
TGTGCCAGTACCCCGGGACAGGGGGCTGCAGATACGCAGTATTTT
>.|TRBJ2-7|TRBV5-8|.
CASSFGVYSYEQYF
TGTGCCAGCAGCTTCGGGGTCTACTCCTACGAGCAGTACTTC
>TRBD1|TRBJ2-7|TRBV7-8|.
CASSVRTGKVYEQYF
TGTGCCAGCAGCGTCCGGACAGGGAAGGTCTACGAGCAGTACTTC
>TRBD2|TRBJ2-1|TRBV27|.
CASSQNLADFSYNEQFF
TGTGCCAGCAGTCAAAACCTAGCGGACTTCTCCTACAATGAGCAGTTCTTC
>.|TRBJ2-3|TRBV10-3|.
CATLNTDTQYF
TGTGCCACCTTAAACACAGATACGCAGTATTTT
>.|TRBJ2-5|TRBV27|.
CASSTPGAQETQYF
TGTGCCAGCAGTACCCCCGGGGCTCAAGAGACCCAGTACTTC
>.|TRBJ2-7|TRBV7-9|.
CASSPTLDPGEQYF
TGTGCCAGCAGCCCCACCCTGGATCCGGGCGAGCAGTACTTC
>TRBD2|TRBJ2-1|TRBV6-4|.
CASSDSASGRGNEQFF
TGTGCCAGCAGTGACTCGGCTAGCGGGAGAGGCAATGAGCAGTTCTTC
>TRBD2|TRBJ2-7|TRBV27|.
CASSLQSMPTTEREIITTEQYF
TGTGCCAGCAGTCTACAAAGTATGCCCACAACTGAGCGGGAGATAATCACCACCGAGCAGTACTTC
>.|TRBJ1-3|TRBV28|.
CASRQGRFSGNTIYF
TGTGCCAGCAGACAGGGACGGTTCTCTGGAAACACCATATATTTT
>.|TRBJ2-5|TRBV6-6|.
CAHRGVGWTQYF
TGTGCCCATCGGGGCGTAGGTTGGACCCAGTACTTC
>TRBD2|TRBJ2-1|TRBV7-8|.
CASSSRVSGKYNEQFF
TGTGCCAGCAGCTCCCGTGTTAGCGGGAAATACAATGAGCAGTTCTTC
>TRBD1|TRBJ2-7|TRBV28|.
CASSSRDRIYYEQYF
TGTGCCAGCAGTTCCCGGGACAGAATATACTACGAGCAGTACTTC
>.|TRBJ1-1|TRBV5-6|.
CASSFQGFTEAFF
TGTGCCAGCAGCTTTCAGGGTTTCACTGAAGCTTTCTTT
>TRBD1|TRBJ2-7|TRBV11-2|.
CASSLYPRDRVPGEQYF
TGTGCCAGCAGCTTATACCCCCGGGACAGGGTTCCTGGCGAGCAGTACTTC
>.|TRBJ2-7|TRBV25-1|.
CASSKEQGWAYEQYF
TGTGCCAGCAGTAAAGAACAGGGATGGGCCTACGAGCAGTACTTC
>.|TRBJ1-1|TRBV7-8|.
CASSSWGYEAFF
TGTGCCAGCAGCTCCTGGGGCTATGAAGCTTTCTTT
>TRBD1|TRBJ2-3|TRBV5-6|.
CASSPRQGVPADTQYF
TGTGCCAGCAGCCCTAGACAGGGAGTCCCAGCAGATACGCAGTATTTT
>.|TRBJ2-7|TRBV13|.
CASTSPGQYSEQYF
TGTGCCAGCACCTCACCTGGGCAGTACAGTGAGCAGTACTTC
>.|TRBJ2-7|TRBV28|.
CASSLSIGRLYEQYF
TGTGCCAGCAGTTTATCGATTGGGAGGCTCTACGAGCAGTACTTC
>.|TRBJ2-1|TRBV7-8|.
CASSLAPRSSSYNEQFF
TGTGCCAGCAGCTTAGCCCCCCGGAGTTCATCCTACAATGAGCAGTTCTTC
>TRBD1|TRBJ2-2|TRBV7-9|few
CASEHGGQGTGELFF
TGTGCCAGCGAGCACGGGGGACAGGGCACCGGGGAGCTGTTTTTT
>.|TRBJ2-5|TRBV2|.
CASRDGIVYQETQYF
TGTGCCAGCAGGGATGGTATTGTTTACCAAGAGACCCAGTACTTC
>.|TRBJ2-3|TRBV7-3|.
CASSLHPGTAPGHTQYF
TGTGCCAGCAGCCTTCACCCTGGGACCGCGCCGGGGCATACGCAGTATTTT
>.|TRBJ1-4|TRBV13|.
CASSPQGEREKLFF
TGTGCCAGCAGCCCACAGGGTGAAAGGGAAAAACTGTTTTTT
>.|TRBJ2-7|TRBV28|.
CASNVPGARYEQYF
TGTGCCAGCAACGTCCCAGGGGCGCGCTACGAGCAGTACTTC
>.|TRBJ2-2|TRBV27|.
CASSDDSGTGELFF
TGTGCCAGCAGTGATGATTCAGGGACCGGGGAGCTGTTTTTT
>TRBD2|TRBJ2-1|TRBV7-2|.
CASSSLAGPGFEQFF
TGTGCCAGCAGCTCGTTAGCGGGGCCCGGATTTGAGCAGTTCTTC
>.|TRBJ2-3|TRBV19|.
CATRPREADTQYF
TGTGCCACCAGACCCCGTGAGGCAGATACGCAGTATTTT
>TRBD2|TRBJ2-1|TRBV9|.
CASSGGLAGSYNEQFF
TGTGCCAGCAGCGGGGGACTAGCGGGATCCTACAATGAGCAGTTCTTC
>.|TRBJ2-1|TRBV4-1|.
CASSLPGEQFF
TGCGCCAGCAGTTTGCCAGGTGAGCAGTTCTTC
>.|TRBJ2-3|TRBV2|.
CASSEWLDTTTDTQYF
TGTGCCAGCAGTGAATGGCTGGACACGACTACAGATACGCAGTATTTT